The following is a T cell receptor beta chain sequence with its context. The antigen this receptor binds is unknown. The record has no base qualities; no much larger clone is one base away. The V end loses 7 bases and the J end loses 0 bases, and a stretch of 12 bases separates them. The CDR1 and CDR2 encoded by the germline V gene (reference sequence) are LNHDA and SQIVND. Counted from cysteine to phenylalanine, this CDR3 has 15 amino acids. The sequence is cut down to CDR3 DNA, 45 bases in frame from base 1. The library was built by means of the immunoSEQ multiplex PCR assay. For the multiplex PCR, a mixture combining 60 forward primers for TCR Vbeta segments and 13 reverse primers for TCR Jbeta segments was used. A multiplex PCR assay on genomic DNA amplified the CDR3 region of rearranged TCR beta genes. The amplified TCR beta libraries were sequenced on the Illumina HiSeq System as 87-base-pair reads. The authors' analysis ran thus. A later analysis tallied tens of millions of unique TCR beta chains across the 700 or so repertoires, and approximately 12 million of those chains were shared by two or more donors. A nearest-neighbor algorithm error-corrected the raw reads and collapsed the reads into unique sequences, merging closely related sequences to remove PCR and sequencing errors. CDR3 sequences were aligned to IMGT reference sequences to assign V, D and J gene segments. Each retained sequence needed at least a six-nucleotide match to both a V gene segment and a J gene segment. Rearrangements were called productive when the CDR3 lacked stop codons and stayed in frame with V and J; all others were non-productive. Following IMGT convention, CDR3 was defined as the stretch from the second conserved V-encoded cysteine to the conserved J-encoded phenylalanine. Sequences without an unambiguous match to a single V gene segment were excluded from the earlier analysis of about 630 of the donors. In an earlier analysis of some 590 of the donors, a V segment was called functional when productive rearrangements were above 56.7%, and segregating when the standard deviation between donors exceeded 5%. To diagnose cytomegalovirus status from the catalog of TCR beta chain sequences, a statistical classification framework was built. In a later analysis, TCR nucleotide sequences were compared against IMGT/GENE-DB human TR gene sequences so that V and J genes could be assigned. Using the TCRdist pipeline, a later analysis assigned CDR3 sequences along with most-parsimonious VDJ recombination scenarios. A later analysis defined each TCR beta chain by its CDR3 amino acid sequence plus V-gene family, and excluded reads lacking a unique V-gene family. A later analysis removed roughly 590 highly shared, low-generation-probability nucleotide sequences to deal with suspected cross-contamination and a sequencing artifact. A later analysis calculated a clonal expansion index for each public chain from normalized within-repertoire ranks of inferred template counts. A later analysis computed generation probabilities with a VDJ recombination model fitted to out-of-frame rearrangements, and checked the results against IGoR. In a later analysis, TCR-TCR, TCR-HLA and TCR-CMV co-occurrence was scored with hypergeometric tests, and a repertoire-size bias correction was applied to TCR pairs. A later analysis estimated false discovery rates by permuting HLA or CMV assignments 20 times. In a later analysis, co-occurring TCRs were grouped using DBSCAN, with TCRdist sequence similarity added in when clustering inside HLA-allele-positive subsets. Repertoires with fewer than 30,000 or more than 120,000 public chains were left out of co-occurrence clustering, as were a few repertoires with anomalous nucleotide sharing. TCRdb's version of the immuneACCESS table is confined to in-frame rearrangements and falls short of the full clone set. An unresolved V gene accounts for under half of the shortfall where checked; the remainder is of unknown origin. V, J and clone size reflect that table, while D and trimming were determined from the DNA. The sample table shows roughly 180,000 clones, and roughly four fifths are seen once. The ten biggest clones cover around 2.4% of the sample.

The cohort was made up of about 670 healthy bone marrow donors. Cohort members were all nominally healthy when sampled, although unrecorded immune exposures were likely present. The donor tested CMV seronegative and was one of the 352 seronegative cohort members. Every donor gave a peripheral blood sample, and the peripheral blood mononuclear cells from that sample were used for TCR beta sequencing. The Qiagen DNeasy Blood Extraction Kit was used to extract genomic DNA from the blood cell samples. This record belongs to a study of cytomegalovirus exposure and HLA in healthy donors (dated by TCRdb to about 2017). In the study overall: In an earlier analysis of fewer than 750 of the donors, approximately 260 Gb of sequence data and about 110 million unique TCR beta sequences from 150 million to 200 million T cells were reported. The T cell repertoires of around 730 subjects were profiled by immunosequencing and related to cytomegalovirus serostatus. Every repertoire in the discovery cohort had been generated on one and the same sequencing platform. A later analysis re-examined previously published TCR beta repertoires from hundreds of donors and added high-resolution HLA genotyping to investigate patterns of TCR occurrence. In an earlier analysis of roughly 540 of the donors, high-throughput TCR beta sequencing was used to judge whether each TCR beta V gene segment behaved as functional or pseudogenic. Rather than using new phenotypic data, the later analysis identified candidate immune exposures from TCR beta sequences and from how often those sequences occurred across donors. An early release that covered about 640 HLA-typed donors contained approximately 320 gigabases of sequencing data and roughly 84 million unique TCR sequences. Of the roughly 420 genotyped donors, over 80% were placed in the genetic ancestry cluster associated with self-reported Caucasian donors. In a later genetic analysis, genome-wide SNP genotypes for about 55% of the 666 donors were used, and that subset was treated as a discovery cohort. HLA typing included class I and class II loci at four-digit resolution. Alongside the repertoire data, information on donor age, sex, ethnicity and CMV serostatus was compiled. Typing coverage differed by locus: A, B, C, DRB1 and DQB1 were typed in roughly 620-630 donors, DQA1 in 500 to 550, DPA1 in around 610, and DPB1 in roughly 450. Several DR-DQ haplotypes were treated as single units for association and clustering because of strong linkage in the cohort. Among about 360 genotyped donors of the cohort, an average of about 240,000 unique TCR beta nucleotide sequences were sequenced per donor, roughly 20% of them non-productive. To predict cytomegalovirus infection status, the study brought together high-throughput TCR immunosequencing, statistical association of individual TCRs with disease status, and machine learning. A separate validation cohort of some 130 different subjects was used in addition to the 666-subject first cohort. The study aimed to test whether cataloging public T cell receptors could reveal signatures of past pathogen exposure. Broad study findings and their caveats: The classifier was reported to diagnose cytomegalovirus status with high specificity and sensitivity in both the original cohort and the validation cohort. Because some donors lacked HLA typing at each locus, the association tests relied only on the typed subset. Sequencing depth was assumed to be roughly uniform across donors in the presence/absence analyses, though that assumption may not hold. Because counts were too low, seventeen rarely observed V segments, including chromosome 9 orphons, were left out of the earlier analysis of some 600 of the donors. According to the authors, the approach could potentially be generalized to other disease states and immunological phenotypes. In a later analysis, TCR association rates were found to vary across HLA loci, with the most associated TCRs seen for DRB1 alleles and the fewest for HLA-C alleles. A further reported finding was that TCR beta sequences accurately predicted the HLA-A and HLA-B alleles for most subjects in the first cohort. In vitro tests confirmed that a few of the cytomegalovirus-associated TCR beta chains recognize cytomegalovirus antigens. An earlier analysis of some 560 of the donors showed that most TCR beta V segments appeared in productive rearrangements either about 87% or about 30% of the time, which broadly matched IMGT annotations. A cluster of highly shared sequence variants was judged likely to be a technical artifact of the sequencing pipeline. In a later analysis, HLA-associated TCR beta chains were found to be more clonally expanded and to have lower generation probabilities than equally common non-associated chains. The only immune exposure information available for the cohort was CMV serostatus. Several of the top co-occurrence clusters appeared to be linked to parvovirus B19, influenza, CMV and Epstein-Barr virus, according to a later analysis. V-gene and J-gene trimming of TCR beta chains was associated with a missense DCLRE1C variant in a later genetic analysis, and the association was replicated in an independent cohort. A later genetic analysis reported fewer N-insertions in productive TCRs among donors in an Asian-associated ancestry cluster than the roughly 720-donor mean. The cohort was sequenced for TCR beta chains only, and without alpha or paired-chain data the features that could be detected were limited. Most TCR sequences were observed very rarely across donors, whereas some public TCRs were present in many individuals. Most CMV-associated TCR beta chains appeared to be HLA-restricted in a later analysis, and the HLA associations seemed to be driven largely by CMV exposure. The 87-base-pair reads could not distinguish some IMGT-functional V segments, including TRBV6-2 and TRBV6-3, so those segments were excluded. In the study, some 160 TCR beta chains were listed as associated with cytomegalovirus. A later analysis associated about 18,000 TCR beta sequences with specific HLA alleles at a false discovery rate of 0.05. Assigning TCR associations to individual alleles was difficult when HLA alleles, especially DR and DQ, strongly co-occurred. Correlated functional status among segregating V segments might be attributable to linkage disequilibrium, but an unknown experimental factor could not be ruled out.

The source material was PBMCs. This TCR was sampled from a female donor in good health and CMV-seronegative. The receptor chain draws on TRBV19 and TRBJ1-4, and the D gene may be TRBD1, 6 bases matching. Read as DNA, the sequence is TGTGCCAGTATTACCCCAGGGGCAACTAATGAAAAACTGTTTTTT. Translation gives CASITPGATNEKLFF.